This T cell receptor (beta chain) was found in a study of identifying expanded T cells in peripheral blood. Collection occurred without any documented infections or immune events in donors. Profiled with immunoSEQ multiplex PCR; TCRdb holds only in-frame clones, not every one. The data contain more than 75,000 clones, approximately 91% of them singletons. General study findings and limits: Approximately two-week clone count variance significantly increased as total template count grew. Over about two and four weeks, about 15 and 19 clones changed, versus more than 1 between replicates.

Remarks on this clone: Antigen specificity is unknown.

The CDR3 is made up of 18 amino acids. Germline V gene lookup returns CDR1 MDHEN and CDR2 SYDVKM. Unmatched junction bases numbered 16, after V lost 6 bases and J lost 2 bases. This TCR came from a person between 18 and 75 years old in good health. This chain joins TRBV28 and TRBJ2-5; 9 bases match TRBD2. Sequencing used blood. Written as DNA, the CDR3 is TGTGCCAGCAGCGTTAAGGGCGTAGCGGGAGACCTACAAGAGACCCAGTACTTC. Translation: CASSVKGVAGDLQETQYF.